Sequencing of this T cell receptor (beta chain) was carried out in a study of blood T cells in healthy people across ages. On the study more broadly: Per two T cells, about one barcoded beta molecule was captured through template switching. Study-wide findings and caveats: A roughly linear age-dependent decrease characterized TCR beta diversity per million T cells.

The CDR3 totals 11 residues. From germline, CDR1 is DFQATT and CDR2 SNEGSKA (reference sequence). The sample providers were healthy Caucasian people from Russia, aged roughly 6 to 90. Together with a sample-barcoded 5' primer, a J-beta primer mix was included in a second PCR lasting about 6 to 11 cycles. Each cDNA molecule carried a tag from a template-switch adaptor that contained 12 random nucleotides. TCRdb ran MiXCR on the 5' RACE reads and lists one entry per CDR3 protein. The sample holds 1.2 million to 1.5 million distinct CDR3 sequences; approximately 60% are singletons and the top ten take over 6.5%. This clonotype was observed a few times. Its antigen is unknown. The junction departs from germline at one end; a sequencing error may be responsible.

The receptor comes from a man in his late teens or twenties in good health. Sequencing used blood. The chain employs TRBV20-1 and TRBJ2-7, with D perhaps TRBD2 (5 bases). The CDR3 reads CRGISGYEQYF. DNA of the CDR3: TGTCGAGGGATCAGTGGGTACGAGCAGTACTTC.